Reported below is one TCR beta chain. Its antigen is undetermined. This CDR3 has 11 residues. V lost 0 bases and J 4 bases, leaving 0 bases between the germline ends. CDR1 is LGHDT, CDR2 YNNKEL, per germline (reference sequence). This record belongs to a study of breast tumors, draining lymph nodes, adjacent tissues. Findings and caveats of the study: Compared with lymph nodes, tumors were less diverse; compared with nontumor tissue, more. Data fit most tumor T cells coming from lymph node, expanding in tumor. The lymph node origin of tumor T cells was framed as consistent with a hypothesis, not demonstrated. Compared with basal-like, luminal-like tumors shared significantly more repertoire with nontumor tissue.

TCRdb reprocessed the multiplex PCR reads with MiXCR, giving one entry per CDR3 protein. Of more than 15,000 distinct CDR3 sequences listed, 43% are singletons. Specimen: breast tumor tissue. This TCR was sampled from a female donor with breast cancer. Some clones in this sample may be carry-over from other donors' samples. The rearrangement joins TRBV3-1 to TRBJ1-1; D gene uncertain. The CDR3 DNA sequence: TGTGCCAGCAGCCAAGACACTGAAGCTTTCTTT. Its translation is CASSQDTEAFF.